This T cell receptor (beta chain) was sequenced during a study of T-cell memory formation after mild COVID-19. Concerning this clonotype: What it binds is not known.

This CDR3 is built from 17 residues. V dropped 5 bases and J dropped 3; count of bases not matched to a gene: 11. Overall study results and limits: Shrinking CD4+ clones resided mostly in CM and EM, and CD8+ ones in EMRA.

TCRdb itself ran the 5' RACE reads through MiXCR, one entry per CDR3 protein. Of 350,000 to 400,000 distinct CDR3 sequences in the sample, roughly 20% were seen once. The sequenced material came from PBMCs or a T cell subset sorted from them (not recorded which). The clonotype originates from an adult woman who had mild COVID-19 (a few samples of this study predate the infection). Cell type and time point are not known. V gene TRBV12-3 or TRBV12-4 combines with J gene TRBJ1-2, with TRBD1 matching 11 bases. The CDR3 is CASSHRDRGGIYYGYTF. CDR3 coding DNA: TGTGCCAGCAGTCACCGGGACAGGGGGGGAATATACTATGGCTACACCTTC.